This is a list of T cell receptor beta chains from one sample in a study of control samples from healthy donors and cancer patients. Clones were sequenced by immunoSEQ multiplex PCR, and TCRdb holds only the in-frame ones, with some missing. The table shows about 190,000 clones, with roughly nine tenths occurring only once. Sequencing used blood. The receptors here all came from a young man in good health. The CDR3 runs from the conserved cysteine through the conserved F or W. D genes are given only for firm matches. Clone size is stated in some rows and not others, as once, few, many or a class when expanded.

TRBJ2-3 TRBV21-1 NA NA TGTGCCAGCAGCAGGAAAAGGGGGACCACAGATACGCAGTATTTT CASSRKRGTTDTQYF
TRBJ2-1 TRBV9 NA NA TGTGCCAGCAGCGTAGGGGCCTACAATGAGCAGTTCTTC CASSVGAYNEQFF
TRBJ1-1 TRBV5-8 NA NA TGTGCCAGCAGCTTGGGCCCCCCACGAAACACTGAAGCTTTCTTT CASSLGPPRNTEAFF
TRBJ2-1 TRBV15 NA NA TGTGCCACCAGCACTTACAAGAAGCCTGAGGCCGCTGAGCAGTTCTTC CATSTYKKPEAAEQFF
TRBJ1-4 TRBV6-2/TRBV6-3 NA NA TGTGCCAGCAGTCTGGACAGTTTTAATGAAAAACTGTTTTTT CASSLDSFNEKLFF
TRBJ2-6 TRBV7-9 NA NA TGTGCCAGCAGCTTACGTTGGGGGCGGTCTGGGGCCAACGTCCTGACTTTC CASSLRWGRSGANVLTF
TRBJ1-4 TRBV2 NA TRBD1 TGTGCCAGCAGTGTTCAGGGGGCTTTAAGGGAAAAACTGTTTTTT CASSVQGALREKLFF
TRBJ2-1 TRBV29-1 NA NA TGCAGCTTCGTCCCGGGACCGGGGGCGCTTGAGCAGTTCTTC CSFVPGPGALEQFF
TRBJ2-6 TRBV18 NA NA TGTGCCAGCTCACCACCCTCTGGGGCCAACGTCCTGACTTTC CASSPPSGANVLTF
TRBJ1-3 TRBV2 NA NA TGTGCCAGCAGTGCCCGGGCATCGGGAGGCTCTGGAAACACCATATATTTT CASSARASGGSGNTIYF
TRBJ1-6 TRBV27 NA NA TGTGCCAGCAGGTATACCGGGACAAGGGGGACCTTCCCCCTCCACTTT CASRYTGTRGTFPLHF
TRBJ1-1 TRBV5-1 NA TRBD1 TGCGCCAGCAGCTTGGCCATTGGACAGGGTTTCACTGAAGCTTTCTTT CASSLAIGQGFTEAFF
TRBJ2-1 TRBV3-1/TRBV3-2 NA NA TGTGCCAGTCAAAAATACAATGAGCAGTTCTTC CASQKYNEQFF
TRBJ1-5 TRBV18 NA NA TGTGCCAGCTCACCACAAAAGGGAAAGAATCAGCCCCAGCATTTT CASSPQKGKNQPQHF
TRBJ2-2 TRBV18 NA NA TGTGCCAGCTCGCCTTCCCGGGAGCTGTTTTTT CASSPSRELFF
TRBJ2-3 TRBV12-3/TRBV12-4 NA TRBD1 TGTGCCAGCAGTTGGACTGGGACAGGGCCGCAGTATTTT CASSWTGTGPQYF
TRBJ1-6 TRBV12-5 NA NA TGTGCTGGTGGTACGGGGTCAGGTGCACCCCTCCACTTT CAGGTGSGAPLHF
TRBJ2-2 TRBV7-3 NA TRBD2 TGTGCCAGCAGCTTTAATGCCCCCGGGACTAGCGGGGGGAACACCGGGGAGCTGTTTTTT CASSFNAPGTSGGNTGELFF
TRBJ1-5 TRBV9 NA NA TGTGCCAGCAGCGTAGGAGGGGCCGAGGACCTGGACAATCAGCCCCAGCATTTT CASSVGGAEDLDNQPQHF
TRBJ1-1 TRBV5-6 NA NA TGTGCCAGCACCCCCTGGGGGGGACGGGCTGAAGCTTTCTTT CASTPWGGRAEAFF
TRBJ2-1 TRBV2 NA TRBD2 TGTGCCAGCGCGGGAGGACTAGGGAATGAGCAGTTCTTC CASAGGLGNEQFF
TRBJ1-1 TRBV2 NA NA TGTGCCGCCGGCCAGGGAATTGCTTTCTTT CAAGQGIAFF
TRBJ2-1 TRBV15 once TRBD1 TGTGCCACCAGGGGGAGAACAGGGGTATCCTACAATGAGCAGTTCTTC CATRGRTGVSYNEQFF
TRBJ2-1 TRBV24-1 NA NA TGTGCCACCAGTGATCTTGACAGCTTCAATGAGCAGTTCTTC CATSDLDSFNEQFF
TRBJ1-2 TRBV11-2 NA NA TGTGCCAGCAGCTTTAGACTCGGGGGCGGAGGCTACACCTTC CASSFRLGGGGYTF
TRBJ1-2 TRBV2 NA NA TGTGCCAGCAGTCCTACAGTGGGCTACACCTTC CASSPTVGYTF
TRBJ2-3 TRBV27 NA NA TGTGCCAGCAGTGCGCAGTCAGATACGCAGTATTTT CASSAQSDTQYF
TRBJ1-1 TRBV4-1 NA NA TGCGCCAGCAGCCACCAACAGGGTGTTAACACTGAAGCTTTCTTT CASSHQQGVNTEAFF
TRBJ1-5 TRBV21-1 NA NA TGTGCCAGCAGCACCCTTTATCAACCTACAGGGGTGGGACTTAGCAATCAGCCCCAGCATTTT CASSTLYQPTGVGLSNQPQHF
TRBJ1-2 TRBV12-3/TRBV12-4 once NA TGTGCCAGCAGTTTAGGCAGGGCCTATGGCTACACCTTC CASSLGRAYGYTF
TRBJ1-4 TRBV6-6 NA TRBD1 TGTGCCAGCAGTTTGACAGGGGGTAATGAAAAACTGTTTTTT CASSLTGGNEKLFF
TRBJ1-4 TRBV5-1 NA TRBD1 TGCGCCAGCAGCTCCCTCACAGGGGGGATTAATGAAAAACTGTTTTTT CASSSLTGGINEKLFF
TRBJ2-1 TRBV3-1/TRBV3-2 NA NA TGTGCCAGCAGCCAAGAACAACGCTCCTACAATGAGCAGTTCTTC CASSQEQRSYNEQFF
TRBJ1-5 TRBV12-5 NA NA TGTGCTAGTGGTAAATGGACAGATCAGCCCCAGCATTTT CASGKWTDQPQHF
TRBJ2-1 TRBV2 NA TRBD1 TGTGCCAGCAGATCGTTACAGGGGGTCAATGAGCAGTTCTTC CASRSLQGVNEQFF
TRBJ2-2 TRBV27 NA NA TGTGCCAGCAGTTTCGACAGGCTGAACACCGGGGAGCTGTTTTTT CASSFDRLNTGELFF
TRBJ1-1 TRBV25-1 NA NA TGTGCCAGCAGACTTGGACCATCGGACGCTGAAGCTTTCTTT CASRLGPSDAEAFF
TRBJ1-1 TRBV19 NA NA TGTGCCAGTAGTACGTGGCTTGCCACTGAAGCTTTCTTT CASSTWLATEAFF
TRBJ1-2 TRBV6-5 NA NA TGTGCCAGCAGCCTGGACGGGGTCTATGGCTACACCTTC CASSLDGVYGYTF
TRBJ2-7 TRBV3-1/TRBV3-2 NA NA TGTGCCAGCAGCCAAGGGCCCGGGGGTGCAGACGAGCAGTACTTC CASSQGPGGADEQYF
TRBJ2-2 TRBV4-2 NA TRBD2 TGTGCCAGCAGCCCCCGACTAGCGGGGGGGAGCACCGGGGAGCTGTTTTTT CASSPRLAGGSTGELFF
TRBJ2-2 TRBV7-2 NA NA TGTGCCAGCAGCTTACGGGGCCCCAGGACCGGGGAGCTGTTTTTT CASSLRGPRTGELFF
TRBJ1-1 TRBV3-1/TRBV3-2 NA TRBD1 TGTGCCAGCAGCCGGACAGGGGGCACTGAAGCTTTCTTT CASSRTGGTEAFF
TRBJ1-2 TRBV12-3/TRBV12-4 NA NA TGTGCCAGCAGTTTAATACCGGGACACGGCTACACCTTC CASSLIPGHGYTF
TRBJ2-2 TRBV27 NA TRBD2 TGTGCCAGCAGTGGACTAGCGGGGACCGGGGAGCTGTTTTTT CASSGLAGTGELFF
TRBJ2-7 TRBV5-5 NA TRBD1 TGTGCCAGCAGCTTGGAACTATCGAGACAGGGGGCCGCTTACGAGCAGTACTTC CASSLELSRQGAAYEQYF
TRBJ2-5 TRBV19 NA NA TGTGCCAGTAGTATTGGGTGGGCCCAAGAGACCCAGTACTTC CASSIGWAQETQYF
TRBJ2-3 TRBV21-1 few NA TGTGCCAGCAGCACCAGGGGATCTGGCACAGATACGCAGTATTTT CASSTRGSGTDTQYF
TRBJ1-4 TRBV21-1 NA NA TGTGCCAGCAGCAAATACGGGACAGGGGGAAGTGAAAAACTGTTTTTT CASSKYGTGGSEKLFF
TRBJ2-7 TRBV4-1 NA TRBD1 TGCGCCAGCAGCTTAGGACAGGGGAGTTTAGGCGAGCAGTACTTC CASSLGQGSLGEQYF
TRBJ1-1 TRBV21-1 NA NA TGTGCCAGCAGCAACTGGACAGGAAATATGAACACTGAAGCTTTCTTT CASSNWTGNMNTEAFF
TRBJ2-7 TRBV7-3 NA NA TGTGCCAGCAGCCAATCCCCCGGTGGAGGCTACGAGCAGTACTTC CASSQSPGGGYEQYF
TRBJ1-2 TRBV19 NA TRBD1 TGTGCCAGTAGGGACAGGGTAGCGAAGGGCTACACCTTC CASRDRVAKGYTF
TRBJ2-7 TRBV5-1 NA TRBD1 TGCGCCAGCAGCTGGGACAGGGGGACCTACGAGCAGTACTTC CASSWDRGTYEQYF
TRBJ2-1 TRBV27 once TRBD1 TGTGCCAGCAGCCGTCCCGGGACAGGGTTCGATGAGCAGTTCTTC CASSRPGTGFDEQFF